The sample holds a few counts of the clone carrying this T cell receptor (beta chain). Germline V gene data show CDR1 as DFQATT and CDR2 as SNEGSKA (reference sequence). The CDR3 is 15 residues long. Trimming removed 0 bases at V and 5 bases at J, with 16 bases between. Via MiXCR, TCRdb re-called the 5' RACE reads, giving one row per CDR3 protein. The table has over 300,000 distinct CDR3 sequences, over 3.5% seen once. This sample is part of a study of T cells after yellow fever vaccination. Here the sequenced sample was PBMCs, taken 5 days after the yellow fever booster vaccination. The rearrangement joins TRBV20-1 to TRBJ1-2, with D possibly TRBD1 on 6 matching bases. The TCR sequence derives from a man aged 18-30 years who received the YFV17D yellow fever vaccine. In DNA, the CDR3 is TGCAGTGCTAGAGATGTCGGACAGAGACCTTATGGCTACACCTTC. It translates to CSARDVGQRPYGYTF.